Shown below are 20 T cell receptor beta chains from a single sample sequenced in a study of spatial heterogeneity in lung cancer. Study-level points and caveats: Higher tumor mutation counts went along with higher counts of expanded intratumoral alpha and beta TCRs.

Their target antigens are unknown. The sample's time point: sample taken at primary tumor resection. From the 5' RACE reads, TCRdb called clonotypes with MiXCR, one entry per CDR3 protein. This sample has 14,000 or so distinct CDR3 sequences, with approximately 4.5% found just once. The sample in question was lung tumor tissue, obtained at surgery. These receptors were taken from a female donor with early-stage non-small cell lung cancer.

This clonotype has a count of ten or more. This beta chain slipped into a library made for alpha chains as a stray read, so its size is not meaningful. This sequence joins TRBV2 and TRBJ2-1, with D possibly matching TRBD1 (6 bases). Germline V gives CDR1 SNHLY, CDR2 FYNNEI. V was cut by 4 bases and J by 6 bases, with 7 bases left in between. The CDR3 covers 12 residues. The CDR3 sequence is CASSADSNEQFF. The CDR3 coding sequence is TGTGCCAGCAGTGCGGACAGCAATGAGCAGTTCTTC.

This clonotype was recorded many times. With the library built for alpha chains, this beta chain is off target and its frequency is not meaningful. The V and J genes are TRBV20-1 and TRBJ1-1; 8 bases fit TRBD1. The CDR3 length is 12 residues. Per the germline V gene, CDR1 is DFQATT and CDR2 is SNEGSKA (reference sequence). The V and J ends lost 4 bases and 8 bases, in that order; junction bases with no gene match: 6. The CDR3 nucleotides read TGCAGTGCTACCCTCGGACAGGGCGAAGCTTTCTTT. The encoded protein is CSATLGQGEAFF.

By share, this clonotype ranks as medium-sized. Because this beta chain is a stray read in a library intended to capture alpha chains, its abundance should not be given much weight. The chain combines TRBV19 with TRBJ2-2; D possibly corresponds to TRBD1 (5 bases). Germline assignment: CDR1 LNHDA and CDR2 SQIVND (reference sequence). V shed 3 bases and J shed 5 bases, with 10 bases lying between them. This CDR3 is built from 14 residues. The CDR3 coding sequence is TGTGCCAGTAGTATCCTGACAGCAACCGGGGAGCTGTTTTTT. It specifies CASSILTATGELFF.

This clonotype was detected many times. A library made for alpha chains picked up this beta chain off target, so its size means little. The chain has TRBV2 and TRBJ2-3, with 10 bases fitting TRBD2. With 8 bases clipped from V and 4 bases from J, the junction kept 9 bases outside the gene matches. Germline assignment: CDR1 SNHLY and CDR2 FYNNEI. The CDR3 is 15 amino acids. This chain's CDR3 is CASGSTSGIADTQYF. In DNA, the CDR3 is TGTGCCAGCGGGTCCACTAGCGGGATCGCAGATACGCAGTATTTT.

A remark on this clonotype: This beta chain turned up in a library designed for alpha chains; as an off-target read, its abundance says little. This chain links TRBV4-1 with TRBJ2-3; D is ambiguous. With 4 bases removed from V and 0 bases from J, the gap between germline ends came to 17 bases. Germline lookup yields CDR1 MGHRA and CDR2 YSYEKL. CDR3 size: 17 residues. CDR3 in DNA: TGCGCCAGCAGCCCACGGGTACGCGGTTCAAGCACAGATACGCAGTATTTT. Encoded protein: CASSPRVRGSSTDTQYF.

This clonotype has a handful of counts. This beta chain represents an off-target read in a library built for alpha chains; its size is of limited meaning. CDR3 region: CASSLGRGLNTEAFF. DNA for the CDR3: TGTGCCAGCAGTTTGGGAAGGGGTTTGAACACTGAAGCTTTCTTT. The rearrangement uses TRBV12-3 or TRBV12-4 and TRBJ1-1; D may be TRBD1 (5 bases). V was trimmed by 3 bases and J by 0 bases, leaving 11 bases between them. This CDR3 comprises 15 residues.

This clonotype was seen repeatedly, ten times or more. This beta chain represents an off-target read in a library built for alpha chains; its size is of limited meaning. DNA of the CDR3: TGTGCCAGCAGTTTGGAGGGCGCCACTGAAGCTTTCTTT. Translating gives CASSLEGATEAFF. J is TRBJ1-1 and V is TRBV12-3 or TRBV12-4; D gene unclear. The CDR3 runs 13 residues. Deletions cut 3 bases from V and 4 bases from J, with 9 bases between.

This clonotype was counted ten times or more. Since it is a stray read in a library aimed at alpha chains, this beta chain has a size that is not meaningful. This chain connects TRBV27 to TRBJ1-1, with a weak D call TRBD1 (6 bases). CDR1 is MNHEY, CDR2 SMNVEV, per germline (reference sequence). This CDR3 spans 16 amino acids. Trimming took 2 bases from V and 6 from J, leaving 19 bases between them. The CDR3 DNA follows: TGTGCCAGCAGTTTAAAGACACCGGAGCGGGGGCCTGAAGCTTTCTTT. It translates to CASSLKTPERGPEAFF.

In regard to this clonotype: Within a library made for alpha chains, this beta chain is off target, and its count is uninformative. V gene TRBV2 combines with J gene TRBJ1-6; D ambiguous. V dropped 7 bases and J dropped 5 bases, with 12 bases sitting between them. The CDR3 consists of 14 residues. Germline V gene lookup returns CDR1 SNHLY and CDR2 FYNNEI. DNA of the CDR3: TGTGCCAGCACCCCTTTACGGAATAATTCACCCCTCCACTTT. It specifies CASTPLRNNSPLHF.

This clonotype was counted ten times or more. This beta chain turned up in a library designed for alpha chains; as an off-target read, its abundance says little. The rearrangement joins TRBV3-1 to TRBJ2-1; 8 bases fit TRBD2. The V segment lost 4 bases and the J segment 0 bases; nucleotides outside the gene matches: 14. The CDR3 spans 19 residues. In germline, CDR1 is LGHDT, CDR2 YNNKEL (reference sequence). The CDR3 DNA sequence: TGTGCCAGCAGCCCCGGGGTAGCGGGACCCTATTCCTCCTACAATGAGCAGTTCTTC. Protein: CASSPGVAGPYSSYNEQFF.

By sample share, this clonotype is medium-sized (0.01 to 0.1%). This beta chain is a stray sequence in a library constructed for alpha chains; its clone size is not meaningful. This sequence joins TRBV20-1 and TRBJ1-1, with 11 bases lining up with TRBD1. J lost 5 bases, V lost 5 bases, and 4 bases had no gene match. This CDR3 is 13 amino acids long. Germline CDR1 and CDR2: DFQATT and SNEGSKA (reference sequence). CDR3 DNA: TGCAGTGCTGGACAGGGGGCGAGGACTGAAGCTTTCTTT. It yields the protein CSAGQGARTEAFF.

This clonotype counts as medium-sized. Within a library made for alpha chains, this beta chain is off target, and its count is uninformative. The chain uses TRBV20-1 and TRBJ2-3; D remains unclear. Germline V CDR1 and CDR2: DFQATT, SNEGSKA (reference sequence). Between the trimmed V and J ends, which lost 3 bases and 4 bases, there was a span of 17 bases. The CDR3 runs 15 residues. The CDR3 protein is CSASLAAAGPDTQYF. The CDR3 coding sequence is TGCAGTGCTAGCCTCGCGGCAGCCGGGCCAGATACGCAGTATTTT.

This clonotype was seen ten or more times. The size of this beta chain means little, since it is a stray read in a library made for alpha chains. The J gene is TRBJ2-5, the V gene TRBV12-3 or TRBV12-4, with 15 bases fitting TRBD2. V gave up 8 bases and J gave up 0 bases; unmatched junction bases: 7. The CDR3 covers 17 residues. The CDR3, as DNA: TGTGCCAGCCGCCCCGGGACTAGCGGGGGGTACCAAGAGACCCAGTACTTC. Residues: CASRPGTSGGYQETQYF.

With respect to this clonotype: This beta chain turned up in a library designed for alpha chains; as an off-target read, its abundance says little. The CDR3 reads CASSLQTANTEAFF. CDR3 sequence (DNA): TGCGCCAGCAGCTTACAGACAGCAAACACTGAAGCTTTCTTT. The chain links TRBV5-1 to TRBJ1-1, with D possibly being TRBD1 (5 bases). The CDR3 spans 14 residues. V lost 2 bases to trimming and J lost 2 bases, with 10 bases between them. Looked up from germline, CDR1 is SGHRS and CDR2 is YFSETQ. Full variable domain (rest looked up from reference TRBV5-1 and TRBJ1-1): KAGVTQTPRYLIKTRGQQVTLSCSPISGHRSVSWYQQTPGQGLQFLFEYFSETQRNKGNFPGRFSGRQFSNSRSEMNVSTLELGDSALYLCASSLQTANTEAFFGQGTRLTVV.

This clonotype has a count of ten or more. Within a library made for alpha chains, this beta chain is off target, and its count is uninformative. The V gene is TRBV5-6, the J gene TRBJ2-1; 8 bases are shared with TRBD2. The CDR3 is made up of 15 amino acids. J was trimmed by 2 bases and V by 1 base; bases with no gene match: 2. The germline V gene has CDR1 SGHDT and CDR2 YYEEEE. The CDR3 is CASSLRGGTYNEQFF. In DNA, the CDR3 is TGTGCCAGCAGCTTGCGGGGGGGTACCTACAATGAGCAGTTCTTC.

A word on this clonotype: The size of this beta chain means little, since it is a stray read in a library made for alpha chains. The V and J genes are TRBV9 and TRBJ1-4; maybe TRBD1 (5 bases). Trimming removed 0 bases from V and 8 bases from J, with 14 bases in between. The CDR3 consists of 15 residues. Germline V lookup: CDR1 SGDLS, CDR2 YYNGEE. The CDR3 region is CASSVDGRDGEKLFF. The CDR3 bases are TGTGCCAGCAGCGTAGATGGCAGGGACGGCGAAAAACTGTTTTTT.

There are many counts of this clonotype. For a library built for alpha chains, this beta chain is a stray read; little rests on its size. V usage is TRBV7-2 and J usage is TRBJ2-7; 8 bases agree with TRBD1. The germline V gene has CDR1 SGHTA and CDR2 FQGNSA. Trimming took 7 bases from V and 0 from J; bases not matched to a gene: 8. The CDR3 extends over 15 amino acids. CDR3 bases: TGTGCCAGCACCCGGACAGGGTCCGGCTCCTACGAGCAGTACTTC. Amino acid sequence: CASTRTGSGSYEQYF.

This clonotype was seen repeatedly, ten times or more. This beta chain is an off-target read within a library intended for alpha chains, so its frequency means little. The V call is TRBV5-1, the J call TRBJ2-3; 7 bases are a match to TRBD2. V lost 3 bases to trimming and J lost 2 bases; unmatched junction nucleotides: 6. The CDR3 consists of 15 residues. Germline V lookup: CDR1 SGHRS, CDR2 YFSETQ. The CDR3 bases are TGCGCCAGCAGCTGGGGACTAAACCCCACAGATACGCAGTATTTT. The encoded protein is CASSWGLNPTDTQYF.

In its sample, this clonotype was seen many times. For a library built for alpha chains, this beta chain is a stray read; little rests on its size. V and J are TRBV7-2 and TRBJ2-2; D is undetermined. This CDR3 is 13 amino acids long. The germline V gene encodes CDR1 SGHTA and CDR2 FQGNSA. Trimming removed 5 bases at V and 4 bases at J, with 8 bases between. The chain's CDR3 is CASSPTVTGELFF. The CDR3, as DNA: TGTGCCAGCAGCCCGACGGTCACCGGGGAGCTGTTTTTT.

This clonotype was observed at least ten times. This beta chain was picked up by a library intended for alpha chains and is off target, so its count carries little meaning. The genes are TRBV6-5 and TRBJ2-5, with TRBD2 identical over 7 bases. Germline assignment: CDR1 MNHEY and CDR2 SVGAGI. The V segment lost 2 bases and the J segment 5 bases; nucleotides outside the gene matches: 5. This CDR3 is 14 amino acids long. This chain's CDR3 is CASSYDGAGETQYF. The DNA for the CDR3 is TGTGCCAGCAGTTACGATGGAGCGGGGGAGACCCAGTACTTC.